Listed below are T cell receptor beta chains from one sample, sequenced in a study of glioma-infiltrating T cells. TCRdb used MiXCR to reprocess the multiplex PCR reads, holding one entry per CDR3 protein. The table lists around 90,000 distinct CDR3 sequences, 40% of them singletons. The material sequenced was glioma tissue, nonneoplastic brain tissue, or PBMCs (not recorded which). Receptor source: a human donor with low-grade glioma or glioblastoma, undergoing nonglioma brain surgery, or in good health (not recorded which). Each CDR3 is given with its conserved first and last residue. A D gene is named only where the DNA matches it firmly. Size is stated for part of the rows, as once, few or many counts, or as a class when the clone is expanded.

>NA|TRBV20-1|TRBJ1-6|NA
CSAGDYNSPLHF
TGCAGTGCTGGGGATTATAATTCACCCCTCCACTTT
>many|TRBV19|TRBJ2-1|TRBD2
CASSVRTSGRRNEQFF
TGTGCCAGTAGTGTCCGGACTAGCGGACGTCGCAATGAGCAGTTCTTC
>NA|TRBV28|TRBJ2-1|TRBD1
CASSLYYRGRKEQFF
TGTGCCAGCAGTTTATATTACAGGGGCCGAAAGGAGCAGTTCTTC
>many|TRBV5-1|TRBJ2-2|NA
CASSTGTRNTGELFF
TGCGCCAGCAGCACCGGGACAAGGAACACCGGGGAGCTGTTTTTT
>NA|TRBV13|TRBJ2-1|NA
CASSLEITGSNEQFF
TGTGCCAGCAGCTTAGAGATAACAGGCTCCAATGAGCAGTTCTTC
>few|TRBV29-1|TRBJ1-4|TRBD1
CSVATGGAGEKLFF
TGCAGCGTGGCCACAGGGGGCGCGGGGGAAAAACTGTTTTTT
>many|TRBV20-1|TRBJ1-5|NA
CSARAGQQPQHF
TGCAGTGCTAGGGCAGGGCAACAGCCCCAGCATTTT
>many|TRBV12-3/TRBV12-4|TRBJ2-3|NA
CASTNADTQYF
TGTGCCAGCACCAACGCAGATACGCAGTATTTT
>NA|TRBV19|TRBJ2-7|NA
CASSTRIETLGQYF
TGTGCCAGTAGTACCCGGATTGAGACATTGGGGCAGTACTTC
>medium-sized|TRBV5-1|TRBJ1-1|NA
CASSLATDGEAFF
TGCGCCAGCAGCTTGGCCACTGACGGTGAAGCTTTCTTT
>many|TRBV20-1|TRBJ2-5|NA
CSAMTQRETQYF
TGCAGTGCTATGACCCAGCGAGAGACCCAGTACTTC
>many|TRBV24-1|TRBJ2-7|TRBD1
CATSFGQGYEQYF
TGTGCCACCAGTTTCGGACAGGGATACGAGCAGTACTTC
>many|TRBV19|TRBJ2-5|TRBD2
CASSITAGDGTQYF
TGTGCCAGTAGTATTACGGCGGGGGACGGGACCCAGTACTTC
>many|TRBV27|TRBJ2-7|NA
CASSLSGSSYEQYF
TGTGCCAGCAGTTTATCAGGGAGCTCCTACGAGCAGTACTTC
>NA|TRBV4-1|TRBJ2-1|NA
CASSQEGGEQFF
TGCGCCAGCAGCCAAGAGGGAGGTGAGCAGTTCTTC
>NA|TRBV20-1|TRBJ2-7|NA
CSARHSSTYYQYF
TGCAGTGCCAGACATAGCAGCACCTACTATCAGTACTTC
>many|TRBV4-1|TRBJ1-5|NA
CASSQDGGRSNQPQHF
TGCGCCAGCAGCCAAGATGGCGGGCGAAGCAATCAGCCCCAGCATTTT
>many|TRBV10-3|TRBJ2-3|NA
CAISGSGRDTQYF
TGTGCCATCAGTGGTAGCGGCCGGGATACGCAGTATTTT
>NA|TRBV15|TRBJ2-7|NA
CATSEGRGKEQYF
TGTGCCACCAGCGAGGGTCGTGGGAAGGAGCAGTACTTC
>medium-sized|TRBV25-1|TRBJ1-1|NA
CASSEIEGRGEPFF
TGTGCCAGCAGTGAAATTGAAGGCAGGGGTGAACCTTTCTTT
>few|TRBV18|TRBJ2-7|NA
CASSPLKGYYEQYF
TGTGCCAGCTCACCATTAAAGGGGTACTACGAGCAGTACTTC
>NA|TRBV7-8|TRBJ2-7|NA
CASSYDKGYKQYF
TGTGCCAGCAGCTACGACAAGGGATACAAGCAGTACTTC
>NA|TRBV6-1|TRBJ2-5|NA
CASGKETQYF
TGTGCCAGCGGAAAAGAGACCCAGTACTTC
>NA|TRBV20-1|TRBJ2-1|TRBD1
CNAREQGAYNEQFF
TGCAATGCTAGAGAACAGGGGGCCTACAATGAGCAGTTCTTC
>NA|TRBV3-1|TRBJ2-1|NA
CASSHQTGPYNEQLF
TGTGCCAGCAGTCACCAGACAGGCCCCTACAATGAGCAGCTCTTC
>many|TRBV6-1|TRBJ1-1|NA
CASSSGRRPLNTEAFF
TGTGCCAGCAGTTCAGGCAGGCGACCTCTGAACACTGAAGCTTTCTTT
>few|TRBV18|TRBJ2-2|NA
CASSPSDGYAGELFF
TGTGCCAGCTCACCATCTGACGGATACGCTGGGGAGCTGTTTTTT
>many|TRBV29-1|TRBJ2-3|TRBD2
CSAGGGFTDTQYF
TGCAGCGCCGGGGGGGGATTCACAGATACGCAGTATTTT